The T cell receptor beta chain under discussion was sequenced for a study of cytomegalovirus exposure and HLA in healthy donors. TCRdb's copy holds only in-frame clones and misses some; the assay was immunoSEQ multiplex PCR. The sample contains 65,000 to 80,000 clones, roughly 94% of which appear only once. Trimming left V 4 bases short and J 5 bases short, with 10 bases between. Germline V lookup: CDR1 LGHNA, CDR2 YSLEER. There are 13 residues in the CDR3. V gene TRBV4-3 combines with J gene TRBJ2-3, with D possibly TRBD2 on 5 matching bases. This receptor was identified in a woman aged 18-29 years in good health and CMV-seropositive. Sequences were obtained from PBMCs. The CDR3 sequence is CASSRIEGDTQYF. CDR3 DNA sequence: TGCGCCAGCAGCCGTATAGAGGGAGATACGCAGTATTTT.